The rows below give T cell receptor beta chains drawn from one sample of a study of control samples from healthy donors and cancer patients. Some clones are missing from TCRdb's copy, which holds only in-frame ones; the method was immunoSEQ multiplex PCR. This sample has about 130,000 clones; approximately 95% occur once, and the top ten carry around 3.6%. The sequencing sample was made of blood. These receptors were obtained from a man aged 30 to 39 in good health. Both conserved end residues are part of each CDR3. The D gene is left open where the match is weak. Clone size, where shown, is once, few, many, or a class for clones that have expanded.

v_call,d_call,clone_size,j_call,cdr3_nt,cdr3_aa
TRBV6-5,-,-,TRBJ1-1,TGTGCCAGCAGACGACTGTCTCACACTGAAGCTTTCTTT,CASRRLSHTEAFF
TRBV19,-,-,TRBJ1-6,TGTGCCAGTAGTATCGACAATGGGGGTCCCCTCCACTTT,CASSIDNGGPLHF
TRBV28,-,-,TRBJ2-7,TGTGCCAGCAGTCTGGGGCCAGGAGGCTACGAGCAGTACTTC,CASSLGPGGYEQYF
TRBV7-2,-,-,TRBJ1-5,TGTGCCAGCAGCTTAGTAGGGGACAATCAGCCCCAGCATTTT,CASSLVGDNQPQHF
TRBV7-9,-,-,TRBJ1-4,TGTGCCAGCAGCTCGGGCAGAGGTAATGAAAAACTGTTTTTT,CASSSGRGNEKLFF
TRBV5-8,-,-,TRBJ2-5,TGTGCCAGCAGCTCATGGCAGGGTGGTGGAGAGACCCAGTACTTC,CASSSWQGGGETQYF
TRBV5-1,-,-,TRBJ2-7,TGCGCCAGCAGCGGAACGCGGAAACAGGTCAGCTCCTACGAGCAGTACTTC,CASSGTRKQVSSYEQYF
TRBV18,-,-,TRBJ1-4,TGTGCCAGCTCACCACAGGGAGGTGAAAAACTGTTTTTT,CASSPQGGEKLFF
TRBV6-6,-,-,TRBJ1-1,TGTGCCAGCAGTTACGACCCGGGCGCTGAAGCTTTCTTT,CASSYDPGAEAFF
TRBV18,TRBD1,-,TRBJ1-3,TGTGCCAGCTCACTACGGACAGGGGAGCTGTTGTCTGGAAACACCATATATTTT,CASSLRTGELLSGNTIYF
TRBV4-3,-,-,TRBJ1-1,TGCGCCAGCAGCCAAGAGAAGGGTAGCTTTGAAGCTTTCTTT,CASSQEKGSFEAFF
TRBV4-3,-,-,TRBJ1-1,TGCGCCAGCAGCCAAGCAGGGAGTGAAGCTTTCTTT,CASSQAGSEAFF
TRBV4-1,-,-,TRBJ2-7,TGCGCCAGCAGCCAAGTCGTCGGCCCGGCCAGTGTTAACGAGCAGTACTTC,CASSQVVGPASVNEQYF
TRBV7-9,TRBD1,-,TRBJ1-2,TGTGCCAGCAGCGGGGACAGGGTTGGTGGCTACACCTTC,CASSGDRVGGYTF
TRBV28,TRBD2,-,TRBJ2-3,TGTGCCAGCAGTTTAGGGCGACTAGCCCGGCTTAACACAGATACGCAGTATTTT,CASSLGRLARLNTDTQYF
TRBV15,TRBD1,-,TRBJ1-4,TGTGCCACCAGCAGGAACCGGGACAGAGGTTCCCCGGATGAAAAACTGTTTTTT,CATSRNRDRGSPDEKLFF
TRBV27,-,-,TRBJ2-1,TGTGCCAGCAGCCGGCCCCTTGCGGCGGGCTACAATGAGCAGTTCTTC,CASSRPLAAGYNEQFF
TRBV19,-,-,TRBJ1-2,TGTGCCAGTAGTCCCTTCCTGAGCACGAACTATGGCTACACCTTC,CASSPFLSTNYGYTF
TRBV7-9,TRBD2,-,TRBJ2-3,TGTGCCAGCAGACTGAACGACGGGGGGAGACCTACCGCAGATACGCAGTATTTT,CASRLNDGGRPTADTQYF
TRBV4-3,TRBD2,-,TRBJ2-5,TGCGCCAGCAGCCAAGTTTTAGCGGGGGAACAAGAGACCCAGTACTTC,CASSQVLAGEQETQYF
TRBV11-2,-,once,TRBJ2-7,TGTGCCAGCAGCTTAGGGGGGACGGGGGGCGCCTACGAGCAGTACTTC,CASSLGGTGGAYEQYF
TRBV7-3,-,-,TRBJ1-6,TGTGCCAGCAGCTCGGGAAGGTATAATTCACCCCTCCACTTT,CASSSGRYNSPLHF
TRBV7-3,-,-,TRBJ1-1,TGTGCCAGCAGCCCGGGACTAATCACTGAAGCTTTCTTT,CASSPGLITEAFF
TRBV29-1,-,-,TRBJ1-1,TGCAGCGTTGGGAAGACTGAAGCTTTCTTT,CSVGKTEAFF
TRBV27,-,-,TRBJ1-2,TGTGCCAGCAGTCCCCGGGATTGGGTTGGCTACACCTTC,CASSPRDWVGYTF
TRBV5-4,TRBD2,-,TRBJ2-7,TGTGCCAGCAGCATGGATAGCGGGGGGGCCTATGAGCAGTACTTC,CASSMDSGGAYEQYF
TRBV7-2,-,-,TRBJ1-3,TGTGCCAGCAGCTTAGTGACGGCGTCTGGAAACACCATATATTTT,CASSLVTASGNTIYF
TRBV6-6,-,-,TRBJ2-5,TGTGCCAGCAGTTACTCGATGGGCAGGGAGAAGACCCAGTACTTC,CASSYSMGREKTQYF
TRBV27,-,-,TRBJ1-6,TGTGCCAGCAGAAGCACCGGGACACCTTCACCCCTCCACTTT,CASRSTGTPSPLHF
TRBV7-9,TRBD1,-,TRBJ2-7,TGTGCCAGCAGCTTAATACCCGGGACAGCTAGCTACGAGCAGTACTTC,CASSLIPGTASYEQYF
TRBV6-1,TRBD1,-,TRBJ1-6,TGTGCCAGCAGTGAAAGGGACAGGTCGTTTAACTTTGGTTCACCCCTCCACTTT,CASSERDRSFNFGSPLHF
TRBV27,TRBD2,-,TRBJ2-3,TGTGCCAGCGCGAGCGGGGGGGCTGGTGATACGCAGTATTTT,CASASGGAGDTQYF
TRBV4-1,-,-,TRBJ2-7,TGCGCCAGCAGCCAAACCCCAGGGAATGCCTACGAGCAGTACTTC,CASSQTPGNAYEQYF
TRBV6-5,-,-,TRBJ2-5,TGTGCCAGCAGATACGACAGGGGAGGGGAGACCCAGTACTTC,CASRYDRGGETQYF
TRBV19,-,-,TRBJ1-1,TGTGCCAGTAGTATCGGGGGGGCGTGGAACACTGAAGCTTTCTTT,CASSIGGAWNTEAFF
TRBV29-1,-,-,TRBJ1-1,TGCAGCGTTGAGCCCTTGAACATGAACACTGAAGCTTTCTTT,CSVEPLNMNTEAFF
TRBV19,-,-,TRBJ1-2,TGTGCCTCCTTGGGGACCTATGGCTACACCTTC,CASLGTYGYTF
TRBV21-1,-,-,TRBJ1-1,TGTGCCAGCAGCATACCCAACGAGAACACTGAAGCTTTCTTT,CASSIPNENTEAFF
TRBV24-1,TRBD1,-,TRBJ2-1,TGTGCCACCAGTGATTTCGGGACAGGCTACAATGAGCAGTTCTTC,CATSDFGTGYNEQFF
TRBV6-4,TRBD2,-,TRBJ2-1,TGTGCCAGCAGTGAACTAGCGGGGGGCCAGCAGTTCTTC,CASSELAGGQQFF
TRBV16,-,-,TRBJ1-1,TGTGCCAGCAGCCTCCCCCCAGGGGTCGGAGGGGTTCGCACTGAAGCTTTCTTT,CASSLPPGVGGVRTEAFF
TRBV19,-,-,TRBJ2-1,TGTGCCAGTAGTATGTTTTCAGGGGACTACAATGAGCAGTTCTTC,CASSMFSGDYNEQFF
TRBV15,TRBD2,-,TRBJ2-7,TGTGCCACCAGCCTTTCAGCGGGGGAGTCCTACGAGCAGTACTTC,CATSLSAGESYEQYF
TRBV5-1,-,-,TRBJ2-1,TGCGCCAGCAGCTTGGAGGGCAATGAGCAGTTCTTC,CASSLEGNEQFF
TRBV11-3,-,-,TRBJ2-6,TGTGCCAGCAGTCGAGGCTCTGGGGCCAACGTCCTGACTTTC,CASSRGSGANVLTF
TRBV6-5,-,-,TRBJ2-2,TGTGCCAGCAGGGGCTATTTAACGAACACCGGGGAGCTGTTTTTT,CASRGYLTNTGELFF
TRBV5-1,-,-,TRBJ2-5,TGCGCCAGCAGCTTTAACTACGTTCAAGAGACCCAGTACTTC,CASSFNYVQETQYF
TRBV7-9,-,-,TRBJ1-1,TGTGCCAGCAGCTTAGTTCCCAGGGACACTGAAGCTTTCTTT,CASSLVPRDTEAFF
TRBV7-8,TRBD1,-,TRBJ1-2,TGTGCCAGCACCCGGCCAAGTAGAAGGGGGCCGAACTATGGCTACACCTTC,CASTRPSRRGPNYGYTF
TRBV3-1/TRBV3-2,-,few,TRBJ1-1,TGTGCCAGCAGCCTTCATCAACTGAACACTGAAGCTTTCTTT,CASSLHQLNTEAFF
TRBV19,-,-,TRBJ2-4,TGTGCCAGTAGTATAGCTTCCATTTTAGCCAAAAACATTCAGTACTTC,CASSIASILAKNIQYF
TRBV9,TRBD1,-,TRBJ1-1,TGTGCCAGCAGCGGGGGGACAGGGTTGAACACTGAAGCTTTCTTT,CASSGGTGLNTEAFF
TRBV12-3/TRBV12-4,-,once,TRBJ1-1,TGTGCCAGCAGTTTAGGCACTGAAGCTTTCTTT,CASSLGTEAFF